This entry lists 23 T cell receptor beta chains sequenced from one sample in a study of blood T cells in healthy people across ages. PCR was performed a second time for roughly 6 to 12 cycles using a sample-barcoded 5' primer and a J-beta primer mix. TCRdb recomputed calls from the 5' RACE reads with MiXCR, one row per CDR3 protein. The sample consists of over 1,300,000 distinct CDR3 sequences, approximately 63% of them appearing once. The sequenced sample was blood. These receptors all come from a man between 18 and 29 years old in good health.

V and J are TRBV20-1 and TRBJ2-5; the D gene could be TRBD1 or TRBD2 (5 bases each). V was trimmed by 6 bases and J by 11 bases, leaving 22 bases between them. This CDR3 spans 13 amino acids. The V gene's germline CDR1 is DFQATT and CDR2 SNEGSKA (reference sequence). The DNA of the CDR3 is TGCAGTGCGACAGAGACCGTCGGGAATGAGCAGTACTTC. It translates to CSATETVGNEQYF.

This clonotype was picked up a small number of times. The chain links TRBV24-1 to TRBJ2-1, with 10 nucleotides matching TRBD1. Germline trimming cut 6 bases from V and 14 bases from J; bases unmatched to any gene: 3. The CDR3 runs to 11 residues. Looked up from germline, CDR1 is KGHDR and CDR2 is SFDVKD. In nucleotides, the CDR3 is TGTGCCACCAGTTCTGGGACAGGGGAGTTCTTC. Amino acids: CATSSGTGEFF.

CDR3 amino acids: CASSLAGRSETQYF. The CDR3 coding sequence is TGTGCCAGCAGCTTGGCCGGGAGATCGGAGACCCAGTACTTC. The chain uses TRBV7-2 and TRBJ2-5; D is perhaps TRBD2 (6 bases). Germline V gene sequence: CDR1 SGHTA, CDR2 FQGNSA. V was pared by 3 bases and J by 5 bases, with 13 bases between. There are 14 residues in the CDR3. Full variable domain (outside the CDR3, taken from reference TRBV7-2 and TRBJ2-5): GAGVSQSPSNKVTEKGKDVELRCDPISGHTALYWYRQSLGQGLEFLIYFQGNSAPDKSGLPSDRFSAERTGGSVSTLTIQRTQQEDSAVYLCASSLAGRSETQYFGPGTRLLVL.

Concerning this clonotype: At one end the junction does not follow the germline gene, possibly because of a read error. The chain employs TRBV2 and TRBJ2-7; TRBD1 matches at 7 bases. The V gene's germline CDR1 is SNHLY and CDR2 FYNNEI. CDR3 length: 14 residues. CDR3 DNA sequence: TGTGCCAGCATGAGGACAGGATCCTCCTGCGAGCAGTACTTC. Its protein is CASMRTGSSCEQYF.

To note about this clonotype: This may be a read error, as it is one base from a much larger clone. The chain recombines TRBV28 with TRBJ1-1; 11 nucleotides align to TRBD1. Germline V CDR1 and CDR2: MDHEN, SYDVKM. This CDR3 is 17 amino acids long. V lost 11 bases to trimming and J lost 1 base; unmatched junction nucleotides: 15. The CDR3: CAGRLFAGQGANTEAFF. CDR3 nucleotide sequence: TGTGCCGGTAGACTTTTTGCCGGACAGGGGGCGAACACTGAAGCTTTCTTT. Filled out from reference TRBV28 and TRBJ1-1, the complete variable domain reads DVKVTQSSRYLVKRTGEKVFLECVQDMDHENMFWYRQDPGLGLRLIYFSYDVKMKEKGDIPEGYSVSREKKERFSLILESASTNQTSMYLCAGRLFAGQGANTEAFFGQGTRLTVV.

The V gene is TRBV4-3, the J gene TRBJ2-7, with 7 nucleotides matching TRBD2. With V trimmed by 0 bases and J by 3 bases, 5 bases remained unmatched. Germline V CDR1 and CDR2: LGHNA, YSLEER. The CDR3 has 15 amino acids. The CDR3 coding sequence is TGCGCCAGCAGCCAAGAGAGCGGGACCTACTACGAGCAGTACTTC. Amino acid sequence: CASSQESGTYYEQYF.

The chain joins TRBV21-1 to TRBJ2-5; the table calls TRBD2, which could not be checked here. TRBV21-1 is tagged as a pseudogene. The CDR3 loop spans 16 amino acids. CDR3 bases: TGTGCCAGCAGCAAAGTCGGGAGGAGTAGCGAAGAGACCCAGTACTTC. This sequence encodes CASSKVGRSSEETQYF.

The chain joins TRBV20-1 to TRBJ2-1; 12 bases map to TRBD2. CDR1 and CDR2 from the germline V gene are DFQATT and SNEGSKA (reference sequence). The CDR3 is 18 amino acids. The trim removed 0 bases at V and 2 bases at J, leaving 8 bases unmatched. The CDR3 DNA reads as TGCAGTGCTAGAGATCTCGCTGCTAGCGGGAGGGCCTACAATGAGCAGTTCTTC. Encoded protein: CSARDLAASGRAYNEQFF.

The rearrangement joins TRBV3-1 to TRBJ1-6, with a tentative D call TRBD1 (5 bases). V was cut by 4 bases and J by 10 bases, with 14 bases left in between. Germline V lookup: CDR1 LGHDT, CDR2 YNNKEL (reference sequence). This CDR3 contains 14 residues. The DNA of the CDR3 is TGTGCCAGCAGCCCAGCAGGGCGGTCCTCACCCCTCCACTTT. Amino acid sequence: CASSPAGRSSPLHF.

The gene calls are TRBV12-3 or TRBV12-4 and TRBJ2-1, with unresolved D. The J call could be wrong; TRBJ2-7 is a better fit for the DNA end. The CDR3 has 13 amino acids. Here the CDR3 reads CASSLDGDNEQYF. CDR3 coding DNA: TGTGCCAGCAGTTTAGATGGAGACAATGAGCAGTACTTC.

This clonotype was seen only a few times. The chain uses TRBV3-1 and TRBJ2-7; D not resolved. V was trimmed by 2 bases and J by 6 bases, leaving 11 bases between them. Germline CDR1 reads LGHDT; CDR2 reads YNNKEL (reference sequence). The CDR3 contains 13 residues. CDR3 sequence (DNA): TGTGCCAGCAGCCAACTTCAGACGGGCGAGCAGTACTTC. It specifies CASSQLQTGEQYF.

CDR3 sequence reads: CAISRGMAKNIQYF. The CDR3 coding sequence is TGTGCCATATCCCGGGGTATGGCCAAAAACATTCAGTACTTC. The chain links TRBV12-3 or TRBV12-4 to TRBJ2-4, with D possibly TRBD2 on 5 matching bases. This CDR3 contains 14 residues. V lost 10 bases and J lost 1, with 14 bases in between.

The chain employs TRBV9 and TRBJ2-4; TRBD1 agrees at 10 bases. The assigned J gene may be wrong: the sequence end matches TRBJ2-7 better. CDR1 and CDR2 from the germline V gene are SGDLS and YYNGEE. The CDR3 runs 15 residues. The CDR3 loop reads CASSGRDRGVHEQYF. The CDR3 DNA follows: TGTGCCAGCAGCGGCCGGGACAGGGGTGTCCACGAGCAGTACTTC.

In DNA form, the CDR3 reads TGTGCCAGCAGCCAACAAGGACGTCAGCCCCAGCATTTT. Translation gives CASSQQGRQPQHF. V is TRBV3-1 and J is TRBJ1-5; no firm D call. This CDR3 spans 13 amino acids. In germline, CDR1 is LGHDT, CDR2 YNNKEL (reference sequence). V was cut by 2 bases and J by 6 bases, with 8 bases left in between. Using reference TRBV3-1 and TRBJ1-5 for the parts outside the CDR3, the full variable domain is DTAVSQTPKYLVTQMGNDKSIKCEQNLGHDTMYWYKQDSKKFLKIMFSYNNKELIINETVPNRFSPKSPDKAHLNLHINSLELGDSAVYFCASSQQGRQPQHFGDGTRLSIL.

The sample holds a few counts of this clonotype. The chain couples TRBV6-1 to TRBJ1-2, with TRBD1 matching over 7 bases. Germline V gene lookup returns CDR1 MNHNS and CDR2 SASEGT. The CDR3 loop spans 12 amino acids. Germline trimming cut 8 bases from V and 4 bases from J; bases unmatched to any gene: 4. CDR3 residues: CASPGQIYGYTF. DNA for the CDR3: TGTGCCAGCCCGGGACAGATCTATGGCTACACCTTC.

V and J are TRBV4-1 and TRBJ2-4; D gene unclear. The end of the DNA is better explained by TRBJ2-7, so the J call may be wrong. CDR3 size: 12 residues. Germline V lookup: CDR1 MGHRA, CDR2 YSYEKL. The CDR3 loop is CASRDSEYEQYF. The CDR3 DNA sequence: TGCGCCAGCAGGGATTCAGAATACGAGCAGTACTTC.

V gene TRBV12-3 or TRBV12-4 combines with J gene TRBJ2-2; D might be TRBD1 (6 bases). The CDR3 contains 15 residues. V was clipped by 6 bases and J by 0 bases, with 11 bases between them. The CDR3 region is CASRPRTANTGELFF. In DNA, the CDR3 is TGTGCCAGCAGACCCAGGACAGCGAACACCGGGGAGCTGTTTTTT.

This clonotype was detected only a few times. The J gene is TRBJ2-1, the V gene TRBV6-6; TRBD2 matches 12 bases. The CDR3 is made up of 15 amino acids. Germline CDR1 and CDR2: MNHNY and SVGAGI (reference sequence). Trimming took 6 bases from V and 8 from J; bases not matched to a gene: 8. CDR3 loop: CASRPLAGGDDEQFF. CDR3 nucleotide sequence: TGTGCCAGCAGACCCCTAGCGGGAGGGGACGATGAGCAGTTCTTC.

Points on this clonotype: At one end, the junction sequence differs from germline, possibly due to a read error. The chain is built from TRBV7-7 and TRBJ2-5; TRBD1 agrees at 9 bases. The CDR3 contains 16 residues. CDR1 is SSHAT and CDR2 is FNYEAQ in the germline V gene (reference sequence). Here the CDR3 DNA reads TGTGCTAGCAGCTTGTCGGACAGGGGCCTCCAAGAGACCCAGTACTTC. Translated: CASSLSDRGLQETQYF.

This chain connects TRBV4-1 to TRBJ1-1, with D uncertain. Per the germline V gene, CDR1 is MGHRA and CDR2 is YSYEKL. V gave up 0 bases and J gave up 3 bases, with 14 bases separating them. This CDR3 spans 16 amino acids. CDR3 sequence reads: CASSQDPSAADTEAFF. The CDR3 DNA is TGCGCCAGCAGCCAAGATCCCTCCGCCGCGGACACTGAAGCTTTCTTT.

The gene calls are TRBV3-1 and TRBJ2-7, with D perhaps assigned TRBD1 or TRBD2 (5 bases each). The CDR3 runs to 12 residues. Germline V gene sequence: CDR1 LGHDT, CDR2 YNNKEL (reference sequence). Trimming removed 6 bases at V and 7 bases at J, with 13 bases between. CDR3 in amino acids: CASSQTGREQYF. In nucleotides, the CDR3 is TGTGCCAGCAGTCAAACGGGGCGTGAGCAGTACTTC.

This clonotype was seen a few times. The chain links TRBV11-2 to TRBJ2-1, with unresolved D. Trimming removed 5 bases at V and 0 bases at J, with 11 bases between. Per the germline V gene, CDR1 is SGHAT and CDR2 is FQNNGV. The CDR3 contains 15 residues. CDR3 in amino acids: CASSLYSSSYNEQFF. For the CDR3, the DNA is TGTGCCAGCAGCCTCTACAGTAGCTCCTACAATGAGCAGTTCTTC. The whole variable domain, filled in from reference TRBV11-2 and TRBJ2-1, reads EAGVAQSPRYKIIEKRQSVAFWCNPISGHATLYWYQQILGQGPKLLIQFQNNGVVDDSQLPKDRFSAERLKGVDSTLKIQPAKLEDSAVYLCASSLYSSSYNEQFFGPGTRLTVL.

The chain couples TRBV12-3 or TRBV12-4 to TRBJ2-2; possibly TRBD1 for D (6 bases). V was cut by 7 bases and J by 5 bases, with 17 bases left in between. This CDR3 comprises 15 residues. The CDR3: CASTKPLRGTGELFF. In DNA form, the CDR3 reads TGTGCCAGCACTAAACCCCTCAGGGGTACCGGGGAGCTGTTTTTT.